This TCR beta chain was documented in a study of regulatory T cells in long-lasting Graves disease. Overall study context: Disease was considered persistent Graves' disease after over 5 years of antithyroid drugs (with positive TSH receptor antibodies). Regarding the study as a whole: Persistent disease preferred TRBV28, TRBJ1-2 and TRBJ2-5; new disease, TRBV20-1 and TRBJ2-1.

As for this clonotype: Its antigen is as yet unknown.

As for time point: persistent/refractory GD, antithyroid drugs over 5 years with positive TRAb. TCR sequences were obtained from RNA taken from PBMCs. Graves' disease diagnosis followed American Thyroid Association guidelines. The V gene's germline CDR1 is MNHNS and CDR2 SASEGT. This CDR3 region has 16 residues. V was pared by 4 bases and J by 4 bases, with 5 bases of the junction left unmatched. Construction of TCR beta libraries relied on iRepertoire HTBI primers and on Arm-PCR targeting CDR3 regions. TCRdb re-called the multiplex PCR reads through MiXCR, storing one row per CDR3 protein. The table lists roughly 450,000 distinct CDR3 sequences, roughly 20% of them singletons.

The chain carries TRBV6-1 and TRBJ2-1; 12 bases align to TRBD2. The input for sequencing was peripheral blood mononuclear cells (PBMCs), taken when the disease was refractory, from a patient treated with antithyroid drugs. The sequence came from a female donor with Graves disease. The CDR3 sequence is CASSVTSGSSYNEQFF. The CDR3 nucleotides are TGTGCCAGCAGTGTGACTAGCGGGAGTAGTTACAATGAGCAGTTCTTC.